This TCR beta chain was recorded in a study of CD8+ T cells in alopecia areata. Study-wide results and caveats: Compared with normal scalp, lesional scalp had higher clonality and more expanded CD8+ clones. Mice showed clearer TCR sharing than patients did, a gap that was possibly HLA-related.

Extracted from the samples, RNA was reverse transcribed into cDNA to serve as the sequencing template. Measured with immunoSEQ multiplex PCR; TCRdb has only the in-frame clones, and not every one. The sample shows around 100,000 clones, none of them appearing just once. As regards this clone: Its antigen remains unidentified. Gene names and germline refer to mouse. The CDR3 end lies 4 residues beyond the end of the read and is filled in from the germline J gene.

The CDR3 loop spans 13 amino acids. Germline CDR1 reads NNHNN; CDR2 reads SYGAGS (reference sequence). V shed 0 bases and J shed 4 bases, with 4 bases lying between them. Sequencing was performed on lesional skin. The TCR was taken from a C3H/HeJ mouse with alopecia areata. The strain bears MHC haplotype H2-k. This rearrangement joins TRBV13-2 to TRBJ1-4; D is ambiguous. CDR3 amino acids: CASGDAGNERLFF. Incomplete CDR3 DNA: TGTGCCAGCGGTGATGCTGGCAACGAA.